Below are 28 T cell receptor beta chains sequenced from a single sample in a study of OX40 agonist ivuxolimab in advanced cancers. Here immunoSEQ multiplex PCR was the method, and the copy in TCRdb shows in-frame clones only, minus some. The sample gives some 49,000 clones, around four fifths of which show up once; around 3.9% is in the top ten. Sequences were derived from CD4+ or CD8+ T cells sorted from blood, sampled in a trial of the OX40 agonist ivuxolimab. These TCRs come from an adult with an advanced solid tumor such as melanoma, head and neck, liver or kidney cancer.

This clone was picked up one time. The CDR3 sequence: CASSPRSGQGTDTQYF. Here the CDR3 DNA reads TGTGCCAGCTCACCAAGAAGCGGACAGGGGACAGATACGCAGTATTTT. This chain uses TRBV18 with TRBJ2-3, with 9 nucleotides matching TRBD1. With 2 bases clipped from V and 3 bases from J, the junction kept 6 bases outside the gene matches. The CDR3 extends over 16 amino acids. Germline V gene lookup returns CDR1 KGHSH and CDR2 LQKENI.

Only a few counts were recorded for this clone. The chain has TRBV6-6 and TRBJ1-6, with D possibly matching TRBD1 (6 bases). Trimming shortened V by 5 bases and J by 6 bases, and 11 bases separated the two germline ends. Germline lookup yields CDR1 MNHNY and CDR2 SVGAGI (reference sequence). This CDR3 region has 14 residues. CDR3 coding DNA: TGTGCCAGCAGTCAACAGGGCAGTAATTCACCCCTCCACTTT. Translating it yields CASSQQGSNSPLHF.

The chain employs TRBV10-3 and TRBJ2-5, with D tentatively TRBD1 (6 bases). Germline CDR1 and CDR2: ENHRY and SYGVKD. Trimming cost V 8 bases and J 3 bases, with 16 bases left between them. The CDR3 loop spans 14 amino acids. CDR3 DNA sequence: TGTGCCATCTATACTTGGACAGTGAAAGAGACCCAGTACTTC. This translates into CAIYTWTVKETQYF.

This chain uses TRBV5-1 with TRBJ2-6; D unclear. Germline V CDR1 and CDR2: SGHRS, YFSETQ. With 3 bases removed from V and 1 base from J, the gap between germline ends came to 11 bases. The CDR3 runs to 16 residues. The CDR3 loop is CASSWIGASGANVLTF. In DNA, the CDR3 is TGCGCCAGCAGCTGGATAGGAGCGTCTGGGGCCAACGTCCTGACTTTC. The full variable domain, in which reference TRBV5-1 and TRBJ2-6 provide the parts outside the CDR3, is KAGVTQTPRYLIKTRGQQVTLSCSPISGHRSVSWYQQTPGQGLQFLFEYFSETQRNKGNFPGRFSGRQFSNSRSEMNVSTLELGDSALYLCASSWIGASGANVLTFGAGSRLTVL.

The rearrangement uses TRBV29-1 and TRBJ1-5; 8 bases fit TRBD1. The CDR3 runs 16 residues. J was trimmed by 1 base and V by 4 bases; bases with no gene match: 9. Germline V CDR1 and CDR2: SQVTM, ANQGSEA. The CDR3 loop is CSVGVGTGGSNQPQHF. The CDR3 DNA reads as TGCAGCGTTGGCGTTGGAACAGGGGGAAGCAATCAGCCCCAGCATTTT.

The rearrangement uses TRBV5-1 and TRBJ2-7, with a tentative D call TRBD2 (5 bases). This CDR3 region has 15 residues. V was clipped by 4 bases and J by 4 bases, with 18 bases between them. The germline gives CDR1 SGHRS, CDR2 YFSETQ. Written as DNA, the CDR3 is TGCGCCAGCAGCGTAGGACTCGTCAACAAATACGAGCAGTACTTC. Amino acid sequence: CASSVGLVNKYEQYF.

This sequence joins TRBV5-8 and TRBJ1-2, with TRBD1 as a possible D gene (6 bases). The CDR3 covers 15 residues. V gave up 3 bases and J gave up 4 bases, with 16 bases separating them. Germline CDR1 is SGHTS and CDR2 is YDEGEE. The chain's CDR3 is CASSSAGDSPYGYTF. Written as DNA, the CDR3 is TGTGCCAGCAGCTCGGCAGGGGATTCCCCCTATGGCTACACCTTC. The full variable domain, completed using reference TRBV5-8 and TRBJ1-2, is EAGVTQSPTHLIKTRGQQATLRCSPISGHTSVYWYQQALGLGLQFLLWYDEGEERNRGNFPPRFSGRQFPNYSSELNVNALELEDSALYLCASSSAGDSPYGYTFGSGTRLTVV.

The genes are TRBV19 and TRBJ1-1; 8 positions agree with TRBD1. Germline CDR1 reads LNHDA; CDR2 reads SQIVND (reference sequence). Trimming at V came to 7 bases and at J to 3 bases, leaving 4 bases not matched to a gene. This CDR3 contains 13 residues. In DNA form, the CDR3 reads TGTGCCAGTACCTTGGACAGGGACACTGAAGCTTTCTTT. Protein product: CASTLDRDTEAFF.

The gene calls are TRBV7-3 and TRBJ1-3; 8 positions agree with TRBD1. Germline V CDR1 and CDR2: SGHTA, FQGTGA. The CDR3 runs 20 residues. With V trimmed by 0 bases and J by 0 bases, 13 bases remained unmatched. CDR3 protein: CASSLTRDRITLYSGNTIYF. The CDR3 bases are TGTGCCAGCAGCTTAACTCGGGACAGGATTACGCTTTACTCTGGAAACACCATATATTTT. The full variable domain, in which reference TRBV7-3 and TRBJ1-3 provide the parts outside the CDR3, is GAGVSQTPSNKVTEKGKYVELRCDPISGHTALYWYRQSLGQGPEFLIYFQGTGAADDSGLPNDRFFAVRPEGSVSTLKIQRTERGDSAVYLCASSLTRDRITLYSGNTIYFGEGSWLTVV.

This clone was found a few times. The V call is TRBV15, the J call TRBJ1-5, with 8 bases fitting TRBD1. J lost 4 bases, V lost 1 base, and 9 bases had no gene match. The CDR3 covers 17 residues. The germline V gene has CDR1 LNHNV and CDR2 YYDKDF (reference sequence). The CDR3 reads CATSRVAAGGGNQPQHF. DNA of the CDR3: TGTGCCACCAGCAGAGTGGCTGCAGGGGGCGGGAATCAGCCCCAGCATTTT. The full variable domain, its missing parts supplied by reference TRBV15 and TRBJ1-5, is DAMVIQNPRYQVTQFGKPVTLSCSQTLNHNVMYWYQQKSSQAPKLLFHYYDKDFNNEADTPDNFQSRRPNTSFCFLDIRSPGLGDTAMYLCATSRVAAGGGNQPQHFGDGTRLSIL.

This chain joins TRBV9 and TRBJ2-7; 8 nucleotides line up with TRBD1. J lost 0 bases, V lost 2 bases, and 7 bases had no gene match. The CDR3 is made up of 16 amino acids. Per germline, CDR1 SGDLS and CDR2 YYNGEE. This chain's CDR3 is CASSVNRGASSYEQYF. In DNA, the CDR3 is TGTGCCAGCAGCGTCAACAGGGGGGCAAGCTCCTACGAGCAGTACTTC.

The CDR3 loop is CAISEGAVREETQYF. The DNA of the CDR3 is TGTGCCATCAGTGAGGGGGCGGTAAGGGAAGAGACCCAGTACTTC. The chain joins TRBV10-3 to TRBJ2-5; possible D gene TRBD1, 5 bases. The CDR3 is 15 amino acids. Trimming cost V 2 bases and J 3 bases, with 13 bases left between them. CDR1 is ENHRY, CDR2 SYGVKD, per germline.

This chain links TRBV25-1 with TRBJ1-2, with D unclear. The germline CDR1 and CDR2 sequences are MGHDK and SYGVNS. Trimming removed 6 bases at V and 9 bases at J, with 17 bases between. The CDR3 is 13 residues long. CDR3 protein: CASSQDNERRYTF. Here the CDR3 DNA reads TGTGCCAGCAGCCAAGACAATGAAAGGCGCTACACCTTC.

The rearrangement joins TRBV2 to TRBJ2-3, with D perhaps matching TRBD1 (6 bases). CDR1 SNHLY and CDR2 FYNNEI come from the germline V gene. The CDR3 runs to 15 residues. Trimming shortened V by 6 bases and J by 1 base, and 14 bases separated the two germline ends. CDR3 nucleotide sequence: TGTGCCAGCAGAAACCAGGGGCGACGCACAGATACGCAGTATTTT. It encodes CASRNQGRRTDTQYF.

The chain has TRBV25-1 and TRBJ2-2; TRBD1 matches 11 bases. The CDR3 consists of 15 residues. Germline V CDR1 and CDR2: MGHDK, SYGVNS. V was clipped by 5 bases and J by 6 bases; unmatched bases: 5. In DNA, the CDR3 is TGTGCCAGCAGTTCACCGGGACAGGGGGCCGGGGAGCTGTTTTTT. As protein: CASSSPGQGAGELFF.

CDR3 in amino acids: CASSSREGEAFF. Written as DNA, the CDR3 is TGTGCCAGCAGCTCAAGGGAGGGTGAAGCTTTCTTT. This sequence joins TRBV14 and TRBJ1-1; D is uncertain. The CDR3 extends over 12 amino acids. Germline CDR1 is SGHDN and CDR2 is FVKESK. Trimming pared 5 bases from V and 7 bases from J, leaving 11 bases between.

J is TRBJ2-7 and V is TRBV18; the D gene is possibly TRBD1 (6 bases). The CDR3 contains 15 residues. The germline V and J ends were trimmed by 1 base and 7 bases, with 17 bases remaining between them. Per germline, CDR1 KGHSH and CDR2 LQKENI. The CDR3: CASSPLGLAGEEQYF. Written as DNA, the CDR3 is TGTGCCAGCTCACCACTCGGCCTAGCAGGGGAAGAGCAGTACTTC.

The rearrangement links TRBV28 to TRBJ2-7; D may be TRBD2 (5 bases). The CDR3 has 13 residues. Germline CDR1 reads MDHEN; CDR2 reads SYDVKM. V lost 5 bases, J lost 7 bases, and 15 bases lay in between. For the CDR3, the DNA is TGTGCCAGCAGTATCCCGGGAAGGCGGGAGCAGTACTTC. It translates to CASSIPGRREQYF.

The V call is TRBV10-1, the J call TRBJ2-7; D may be TRBD1 or TRBD2 (6 bases each). Germline CDR1 is WNHNN and CDR2 is SYGVQD (reference sequence). V lost 8 bases to trimming and J lost 2 bases, with 13 bases between them. This CDR3 spans 13 amino acids. CDR3 nucleotides: TGCGCCAGCGGGGGCGGGGCAGCCTACGAGCAGTACTTC. It specifies CASGGGAAYEQYF.

The chain uses TRBV18 and TRBJ2-3; 8 bases match TRBD2. Germline V gene sequence: CDR1 KGHSH, CDR2 LQKENI. Trimming cost V 0 bases and J 5 bases; bases outside gene matches: 10. The CDR3 sequence is 17 residues long. The CDR3 sequence is CASSPPVGGGAGDTQYF. The CDR3 nucleotides read TGTGCCAGCTCACCACCTGTCGGGGGGGGCGCCGGAGATACGCAGTATTTT.

The rearrangement joins TRBV18 to TRBJ2-1; no clear D. The CDR3 is made up of 12 amino acids. The ends were cut back, 4 bases at V and 8 bases at J, with 9 bases in the middle. Per germline, CDR1 KGHSH and CDR2 LQKENI. The CDR3 region is CASSLQQYEQFF. The DNA for the CDR3 is TGTGCCAGCTCACTTCAACAGTATGAGCAGTTCTTC.

The chain is built from TRBV27 and TRBJ2-5; a weak D match, TRBD1 (6 bases). The CDR3 runs 17 residues. Trimming left V 2 bases short and J 4 bases short, with 20 bases between. Germline assignment: CDR1 MNHEY and CDR2 SMNVEV (reference sequence). The CDR3 sequence is CASSLRLGHRSTETQYF. The CDR3 DNA is TGTGCCAGCAGTTTAAGACTGGGACACCGCTCGACAGAGACCCAGTACTTC.

The sample holds one count of this clone. The chain carries TRBV4-2 and TRBJ2-3, with a weak D call TRBD1 (5 bases). Trimming took off 2 bases at V and 2 bases at J, with 14 bases between the two ends. The CDR3 is 16 amino acids. Germline-derived CDR1 and CDR2 are LGHNA and YNFKEQ. In DNA form, the CDR3 reads TGTGCCAGCAGCCAACGAAGGGGCTCCCCCACAGATACGCAGTATTTT. This codes for CASSQRRGSPTDTQYF.

This clone was seen just once. The rearrangement uses TRBV6-4 and TRBJ1-2; D might be TRBD1 (6 bases). This CDR3 is 14 amino acids long. Germline assignment: CDR1 MRHNA and CDR2 SNTAGT. Trimming stripped 0 bases from V and 8 bases from J, with 13 bases between. CDR3 sequence (DNA): TGTGCCAGCAGTGACTCTTCGGGGGCTAGCGGCTACACCTTC. Encoded protein: CASSDSSGASGYTF.

V gene TRBV9 combines with J gene TRBJ2-2; D unresolved. Trimming pared 4 bases from V and 2 bases from J, leaving 12 bases between. Germline V gives CDR1 SGDLS, CDR2 YYNGEE. The CDR3 runs to 15 residues. For the CDR3, the DNA is TGTGCCAGCAGCTCTGGTGGGGTCAACACCGGGGAGCTGTTTTTT. Its translation is CASSSGGVNTGELFF.

The V and J genes are TRBV7-3 and TRBJ2-5; tentatively, D is TRBD1 (6 bases). This CDR3 is 15 amino acids long. Trimming stripped 2 bases from V and 2 bases from J, with 12 bases between. The germline gives CDR1 SGHTA, CDR2 FQGTGA. CDR3 sequence: CASSLGGHRQETQYF. For the CDR3, the DNA is TGTGCCAGCAGCTTAGGGGGACACCGACAAGAGACCCAGTACTTC.

The J gene is TRBJ2-7, the V gene TRBV6-5; 9 bases map to TRBD1. The germline gives CDR1 MNHEY, CDR2 SVGAGI. V shed 6 bases and J 4 bases; nucleotides not matched to a gene: 10. CDR3 length equals 15 residues. CDR3 in amino acids: CASSNPGQGLYEQYF. In DNA form, the CDR3 reads TGTGCCAGCAGCAACCCAGGACAGGGGCTTTACGAGCAGTACTTC.

This sequence joins TRBV19 and TRBJ1-5; D ambiguous. The V end was cut by 0 bases, the J end by 7 bases, with 10 bases between. This CDR3 spans 14 amino acids. Germline V CDR1 and CDR2: LNHDA, SQIVND (reference sequence). CDR3 sequence reads: CASSIDLGVQPQHF. The CDR3 nucleotides read TGTGCCAGTAGTATAGATCTTGGGGTGCAGCCCCAGCATTTT.